The next 20 T cell receptor beta chains were all read from a single sample in a study of blood T cell repertoires in COVID-19. TCRdb keeps only in-frame clones here, not all; method: immunoSEQ multiplex PCR. This sample carries roughly 100,000 clones, about 91% of them seen once, and the ten largest clones take 3% to 3.5%. Specimen: peripheral blood. The source of these receptors is a human donor in a cohort sampled during active COVID-19.

J is TRBJ2-5 and V is TRBV7-6; 7 nucleotides line up with TRBD2. This CDR3 has 15 residues. Germline loops: CDR1 SGHVS, CDR2 FNYEAQ. The junction had 6 bases not matched to a gene; V was cut back by 1 base and J by 4 bases. The CDR3 loop reads CASSLEAGDRETQYF. DNA for the CDR3: TGTGCCAGCAGCTTAGAGGCGGGGGATAGAGAGACCCAGTACTTC.

The chain is built from TRBV18 and TRBJ1-1; 7 bases align to TRBD1. With 0 bases clipped from V and 4 bases from J, the junction kept 2 bases outside the gene matches. CDR1 KGHSH and CDR2 LQKENI come from the germline V gene. The CDR3 length is 14 residues. This CDR3 reads CASSPPEGATEAFF. The CDR3 bases are TGTGCCAGCTCACCACCGGAGGGGGCCACTGAAGCTTTCTTT.

The rearrangement joins TRBV19 to TRBJ1-5; 8 bases fit TRBD1. V gave up 5 bases and J gave up 3 bases; unmatched junction bases: 9. The CDR3 spans 16 residues. The germline gives CDR1 LNHDA, CDR2 SQIVND (reference sequence). As DNA, the CDR3 is TGTGCCAGTAGTCCGAGAGACAGGGGTTACAATCAGCCCCAGCATTTT. Its translation: CASSPRDRGYNQPQHF.

Remarks on this clone: Within the sample, other DNA sequences also encode this same CDR3. The chain recombines TRBV7-2 with TRBJ1-5; no reliable D call. This CDR3 spans 12 amino acids. Trimming stripped 2 bases from V and 4 bases from J, with 3 bases between. Per germline, CDR1 SGHTA and CDR2 FQGNSA. CDR3 sequence: CASSLSNQPQHF. In DNA, the CDR3 is TGTGCCAGCAGCTTATCAAATCAGCCCCAGCATTTT.

This chain joins TRBV4-1 and TRBJ2-5; TRBD2 is a possible D gene (6 bases). Germline lookup yields CDR1 MGHRA and CDR2 YSYEKL. Trimming took 5 bases from V and 7 from J, leaving 17 bases between them. The CDR3 runs to 14 residues. CDR3 nucleotides: TGCGCCAGCAGCGGGGGAGGCGGCGGCGGGACCCAGTACTTC. This sequence encodes CASSGGGGGGTQYF.

The rearrangement joins TRBV28 to TRBJ2-1, with D possibly being TRBD2 (6 bases). V shed 6 bases and J shed 10 bases, with 19 bases lying between them. The germline gives CDR1 MDHEN, CDR2 SYDVKM. CDR3 size: 14 residues. The CDR3 bases are TGTGCCAGCAGGACCCGACTAGTTTTAGGCGAGCAGTTCTTC. It encodes CASRTRLVLGEQFF.

The chain carries TRBV19 and TRBJ1-2, with D unresolved. The CDR3 contains 11 residues. V was pared by 5 bases and J by 13 bases, with 14 bases between. Per the germline V gene, CDR1 is LNHDA and CDR2 is SQIVND (reference sequence). CDR3 protein: CASSGRGGSTF. The CDR3 region has the DNA TGTGCCAGTAGTGGCCGGGGTGGTTCCACCTTC.

This chain uses TRBV27 with TRBJ1-6; D gene ambiguous. Trimming left V 0 bases short and J 7 bases short, with 10 bases between. Per germline, CDR1 MNHEY and CDR2 SMNVEV (reference sequence). The CDR3 spans 15 residues. As DNA, the CDR3 is TGTGCCAGCAGTTTATCAGAGGCTGGGAATTCACCCCTCCACTTT. It encodes CASSLSEAGNSPLHF.

V is TRBV30 and J is TRBJ1-2, with D possibly matching TRBD1 (5 bases). Germline V CDR1 and CDR2: GTSNPN, SVGIG (reference sequence). There are 15 residues in the CDR3. Trimming removed 0 bases from V and 4 bases from J, with 15 bases in between. CDR3 bases: TGTGCCTGGAGTGTCGGAAGGGGCGGGGGCTATGGCTACACCTTC. Translating gives CAWSVGRGGGYGYTF. Full variable domain (remainder filled in from reference TRBV30 and TRBJ1-2): SQTIHQWPATLVQPVGSPLSLECTVEGTSNPNLYWYRQAAGRGLQLLFYSVGIGQISSEVPQNLSASRPQDRQFILSSKKLLLSDSGFYLCAWSVGRGGGYGYTFGSGTRLTVV.

This clone has a handful of counts. This sample also contains other DNA sequences that code for the same CDR3. This chain joins TRBV5-6 and TRBJ2-7; D unresolved. CDR3 length: 13 amino acids. In germline, CDR1 is SGHDT, CDR2 YYEEEE. V dropped 0 bases and J dropped 1 base, with 5 bases sitting between them. CDR3 coding DNA: TGTGCCAGCAGCTTGGGAGCTTCCTACGAGCAGTACTTC. Encoded protein: CASSLGASYEQYF.

The chain couples TRBV28 to TRBJ1-5; no firm D call. With 6 bases removed from V and 3 bases from J, the gap between germline ends came to 9 bases. The CDR3 runs 13 residues. CDR1 MDHEN and CDR2 SYDVKM come from the germline V gene. The CDR3 protein is CASRPSFNQPQHF. CDR3 nucleotides: TGTGCCAGCAGACCAAGCTTCAATCAGCCCCAGCATTTT.

The chain links TRBV18 to TRBJ2-7; the match to TRBD1 covers 7 bases. CDR3 length: 14 amino acids. The ends lost 5 bases at V and 2 bases at J; junction bases unmatched: 6. The germline V gene has CDR1 KGHSH and CDR2 LQKENI. CDR3 DNA sequence: TGTGCCAGCTCAATGGACAGGATAACCTACGAGCAGTACTTC. It is translated as CASSMDRITYEQYF.

The gene calls are TRBV2 and TRBJ2-7, with TRBD2 matching over 7 bases. This CDR3 is built from 16 residues. The V gene's germline CDR1 is SNHLY and CDR2 FYNNEI. V was clipped by 4 bases and J by 2 bases; unmatched bases: 11. In DNA form, the CDR3 reads TGTGCCAGCAGTGTAGGGTTAGCGGGTCTAACCTACGAGCAGTACTTC. It encodes CASSVGLAGLTYEQYF.

V and J are TRBV27 and TRBJ1-2; 9 bases agree with TRBD1. V trimming: 7 bases; J trimming: 7 bases; junction bases outside the gene matches: 13. Germline CDR1 and CDR2: MNHEY and SMNVEV (reference sequence). This CDR3 contains 15 residues. The CDR3 spells CASNGLGTGFSGYTF. The CDR3 DNA sequence: TGTGCCAGCAATGGGCTCGGGACAGGGTTCTCTGGCTACACCTTC.

The V and J genes are TRBV5-5 and TRBJ2-5; 7 bases align to TRBD1. Losses at the gene ends were 4 bases for V and 5 bases for J; bases not matched to a gene: 8. The CDR3 loop spans 14 amino acids. Per the germline V gene, CDR1 is SGHKS and CDR2 is YYEKEE (reference sequence). The DNA for the CDR3 is TGTGCCAGCAGCCTCTACGGACAGGTGGAGACCCAGTACTTC. Translation gives CASSLYGQVETQYF.

V and J are TRBV5-1 and TRBJ2-3; tentatively, D is TRBD2 (5 bases). Between the trimmed V and J ends, which lost 1 base and 2 bases, there was a span of 11 bases. This CDR3 has 15 residues. Germline assignment: CDR1 SGHRS and CDR2 YFSETQ. CDR3 in amino acids: CASSLTSGITDTQYF. CDR3 DNA: TGCGCCAGCAGCTTGACCAGCGGAATCACAGATACGCAGTATTTT.

This clone was counted only a few times. The V gene is TRBV6-6, the J gene TRBJ1-5; TRBD1 matches at 9 bases. Germline values: CDR1 MNHNY, CDR2 SVGAGI (reference sequence). With 6 bases clipped from V and 9 bases from J, the junction kept 9 bases outside the gene matches. The CDR3 spans 14 residues. DNA of the CDR3: TGTGCCAGCAGCCCGGACAGGGGAATCCTGCCCCAGCATTTT. It encodes CASSPDRGILPQHF.

The chain has TRBV6-6 and TRBJ2-3, with TRBD2 identical over 12 bases. CDR3 length: 15 amino acids. V gave up 6 bases and J gave up 5 bases; unmatched junction bases: 6. The germline gives CDR1 MNHNY, CDR2 SVGAGI (reference sequence). This CDR3 reads CASSYLAGGRDTQYF. The CDR3 DNA follows: TGTGCCAGCAGCTATCTAGCGGGGGGGAGAGATACGCAGTATTTT.

V gene TRBV5-1 combines with J gene TRBJ1-1; D call uncertain. The germline gives CDR1 SGHRS, CDR2 YFSETQ. The CDR3 runs 12 residues. Trimming stripped 1 base from V and 10 bases from J, with 11 bases between. The CDR3, as DNA: TGCGCCAGCAGCTTGCGAGGGCCGGGAGCTTTCTTT. Encoded protein: CASSLRGPGAFF.

The chain couples TRBV5-6 to TRBJ2-1, with TRBD2 matching over 7 bases. The germline V gene encodes CDR1 SGHDT and CDR2 YYEEEE. V was pared by 4 bases and J by 3 bases, with 13 bases of the junction left unmatched. CDR3 length: 17 amino acids. CDR3 nucleotides: TGTGCCAGCAGCCCACCCTCGGGGACTAAAATCTACAATGAGCAGTTCTTC. This encodes CASSPPSGTKIYNEQFF.